The next 10 T cell receptor beta chains were all read from a single sample in a study of blood T cells in healthy people across ages. Primers used in a second PCR of roughly 6 to 12 cycles were a sample-barcoded 5' primer and a J-beta primer mix. Each CDR3 protein gets one entry after TCRdb re-called the 5' RACE reads with MiXCR. The sample carries some 1.7 million distinct CDR3 sequences, roughly 30% recorded once. Sequences were obtained from blood. These receptors were obtained from a woman in her twenties or thirties in good health.

The V gene is TRBV20-1, the J gene TRBJ2-3; the D call may be TRBD1 or TRBD2 (5 bases each). This CDR3 contains 14 residues. Trimming cost V 3 bases and J 5 bases, with 15 bases left between them. CDR1 is DFQATT, CDR2 SNEGSKA, per germline (reference sequence). This chain's CDR3 is CSASAGEQEDTQYF. CDR3 nucleotide sequence: TGCAGTGCTAGCGCCGGGGAACAGGAAGATACGCAGTATTTT.

This chain's CDR3 is CAWNPIQGALNSPLHF. The DNA for the CDR3 is TGTGCCTGGAACCCCATCCAGGGGGCGCTTAATTCACCCCTCCACTTT. The chain is built from TRBV30 and TRBJ1-6, with 8 nucleotides matching TRBD1. The trim removed 4 bases at V and 6 bases at J, leaving 11 bases unmatched. The length of the CDR3 is 16 residues. Looked up from germline, CDR1 is GTSNPN and CDR2 is SVGIG (reference sequence).

CDR3: CASTLAGYNEQFF. DNA of the CDR3: TGTGCCAGCACCCTAGCGGGTTACAATGAGCAGTTCTTC. This chain connects TRBV2 to TRBJ2-1; TRBD2 matches 8 bases. The CDR3 loop spans 13 amino acids. Germline CDR1 SNHLY, CDR2 FYNNEI. V lost 7 bases to trimming and J lost 4 bases; unmatched junction nucleotides: 3.

This clonotype was seen a handful of times. The chain has TRBV12-3 or TRBV12-4 and TRBJ2-5, with a tentative D call TRBD1 (6 bases). Trimming took 3 bases from V and 4 from J, leaving 9 bases between them. The CDR3 has 13 amino acids. CDR3 protein: CASSFLQGETQYF. Here the CDR3 DNA reads TGTGCCAGCAGTTTTTTACAGGGAGAGACCCAGTACTTC.

On this clonotype itself: A much larger clone is a single base away; this may be a read error. The rearrangement uses TRBV7-2 and TRBJ2-4; D call uncertain. The CDR3 sequence is 14 residues long. V was cut by 1 base and J by 13 bases, with 17 bases left in between. Germline V gene lookup returns CDR1 SGHTA and CDR2 FQGNSA. The CDR3 protein is CASSLVIRNNEQYF. DNA of the CDR3: TGTGCCAGCAGCTTAGTCATTAGAAACAATGAGCAGTACTTC.

This clonotype was counted a few times. The rearrangement uses TRBV2 and TRBJ2-5; TRBD1 matches 7 bases. CDR1 is SNHLY and CDR2 is FYNNEI in the germline V gene. This CDR3 has 15 amino acids. V shed 8 bases, J shed 1 base, and the junction held 10 bases outside the gene matches. CDR3 DNA sequence: TGTGCCAGCCTCCGGGGACAGTATGGCCAAGAGACCCAGTACTTC. Amino acid sequence: CASLRGQYGQETQYF.

This chain joins TRBV19 and TRBJ2-7; TRBD1 aligns across 7 bases. The CDR3 sequence is 14 residues long. CDR1 LNHDA and CDR2 SQIVND come from the germline V gene (reference sequence). Germline trimming cut 4 bases from V and 4 bases from J; bases unmatched to any gene: 7. In DNA, the CDR3 is TGTGCCAGTAGTAGGGGGACAGCTAGATACGAGCAGTACTTC. The encoded protein is CASSRGTARYEQYF.

This clonotype was counted a single time. Since a much larger clone is just one base distant, this may be a read error. The CDR3 sequence is CASSPRQGTNFGYTF. The DNA for the CDR3 is TGCGCCAGCAGCCCGAGACAGGGGACTAACTTTGGCTACACCTTC. The chain couples TRBV5-1 to TRBJ1-2; 8 bases match TRBD1. CDR3 length: 15 residues. Germline V gives CDR1 SGHRS, CDR2 YFSETQ.

The V and J genes are TRBV12-3 or TRBV12-4 and TRBJ2-7, with 13 bases identical to TRBD2. The CDR3 spans 18 residues. V trimming: 3 bases; J trimming: 5 bases; junction bases outside the gene matches: 13. For the CDR3, the DNA is TGTGCCAGCAGTTTCACTAGCGGGGGGGTCTTCGTAGTCAACGAGCAGTACTTC. It specifies CASSFTSGGVFVVNEQYF.

This clonotype was observed a few times. This chain links TRBV18 with TRBJ1-2; D uncertain. Trimming took 3 bases from V and 6 from J, leaving 20 bases between them. Germline CDR1 and CDR2: KGHSH and LQKENI. The CDR3 runs to 16 residues. CDR3 DNA: TGTGCCAGCTCACCCCGTCAGCGTAGCCTTATCGATGGCTACACCTTC. It encodes CASSPRQRSLIDGYTF.